This TCR beta chain was found in a study of Ad26.COV2.S vaccination and SARS-CoV-2 variants. V lost 5 bases, J lost 3 bases, and 3 bases stayed unmatched. This CDR3 comprises 13 residues. Germline V gene lookup returns CDR1 SGHTA and CDR2 FQGTGA. Only one count was recorded for this clone. The treatment is: over 15 received Ad26.COV2.S at low or high dose, single or two shots; about 5 received placebo; per-sample allocation not given. Sampling occurred on day 63 after the first vaccine or placebo injection. Sequencing was performed with immunoSEQ multiplex PCR; in TCRdb, only in-frame clones are kept and a portion is missing. This table holds fewer than 400,000 clones, 85% found once.

Sequences were derived from peripheral blood, sampled in a trial of Ad26.COV2.S vaccine versus placebo. The receptor comes from a person aged 18-65 years who received the Ad26.COV2.S COVID-19 vaccine or a placebo. The chain joins TRBV7-3 to TRBJ1-1; 7 nucleotides agree with TRBD1. The CDR3 reads CASSTTGHTEAFF. The CDR3 nucleotides are TGTGCCAGCAGCACGACAGGGCACACTGAAGCTTTCTTT.